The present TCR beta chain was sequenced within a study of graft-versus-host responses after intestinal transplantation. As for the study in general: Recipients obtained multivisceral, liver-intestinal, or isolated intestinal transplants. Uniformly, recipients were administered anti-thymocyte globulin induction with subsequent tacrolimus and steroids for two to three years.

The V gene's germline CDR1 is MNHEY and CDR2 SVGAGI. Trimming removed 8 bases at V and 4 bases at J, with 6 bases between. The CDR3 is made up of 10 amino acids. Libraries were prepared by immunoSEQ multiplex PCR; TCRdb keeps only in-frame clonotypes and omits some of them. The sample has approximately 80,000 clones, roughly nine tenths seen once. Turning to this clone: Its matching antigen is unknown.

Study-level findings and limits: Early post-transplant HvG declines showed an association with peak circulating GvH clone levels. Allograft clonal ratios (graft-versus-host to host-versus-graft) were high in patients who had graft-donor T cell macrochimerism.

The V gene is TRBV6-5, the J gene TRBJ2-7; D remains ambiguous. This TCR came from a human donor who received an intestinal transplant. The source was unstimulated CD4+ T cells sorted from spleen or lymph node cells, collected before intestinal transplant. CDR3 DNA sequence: TGTGCCAGCGGGCGATACGAGCAGTACTTC. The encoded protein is CASGRYEQYF.